This is a list of T cell receptor beta chains from one sample in a study of beta chain features in type 1 diabetes. TCRdb's copy holds only in-frame clones and misses some; the assay was immunoSEQ multiplex PCR. The table has approximately 150,000 clones, around 9% seen once. The sample taken for sequencing was central memory CD4+ T cells from blood. The receptors shown here come from a man aged 25 to 40 with type 1 diabetes. CDR3s include the opening cysteine and the closing phenylalanine or tryptophan. D genes are given only for firm matches. Clone size is given for some rows only: seen once, a few or many times, or a class if the clone is expanded.

TRBJ2-7 . TRBV7-2 . CASSPTRTYEQYF
TRBJ2-5 . TRBV15 few CATSRSPQETQYF
TRBJ2-7 TRBD1 TRBV5-1 few CASSLETGWSSVLQSF
TRBJ2-2 TRBD2 TRBV5-4 few CASSPGGTSGNGELFF
TRBJ2-5 . TRBV7-9 few CASSRSSSEETQYF
TRBJ2-5 . TRBV10-3 . CAISEARLSETQYF
TRBJ2-5 . TRBV19 . CASTKDRFQETQYF
TRBJ1-2 . TRBV5-1 few CASSLVAGNYGYTF
TRBJ1-6 . TRBV11-2 many CASSLDVNSPLHF
TRBJ2-1 TRBD1 TRBV7-2 . CASSFRDRGREQFF
TRBJ2-7 . TRBV5-4 . CASSSTGFSRDEQYF
TRBJ1-5 . TRBV4-1 . CASSLYTADNQPQHF
TRBJ2-1 TRBD2 TRBV4-3 . CASSRNKAGAYREQFF
TRBJ1-5 . TRBV6-1 few CASRTDRLNQPQHF
TRBJ2-1 TRBD2 TRBV6-6 few CASSTSSGTRIDEQFF
TRBJ1-4 . TRBV4-1 few CASSQAASGKNEKLFF
TRBJ1-1 . TRBV4-2 . CASSPTRDYTEAFF
TRBJ1-1 . TRBV18 . CASSPSGEGAFF
TRBJ2-1 TRBD2 TRBV9 few CASSAERGGPYNEQFF
TRBJ2-7 TRBD2 TRBV19 few CASSSSGVAGTEQYF
TRBJ2-1 TRBD2 TRBV30 few CAWVQDGGRKEQFF
TRBJ1-2 . TRBV4-3 . CASSQDVGYGYTF
TRBJ2-7 TRBD1 TRBV28 few CASSPNGQGAGEQYF